The 16 T cell receptor beta chains in this list originate from one sample, sequenced in a study of blood T cell repertoires in COVID-19. TCRdb keeps only in-frame clones here, not all; method: immunoSEQ multiplex PCR. The data contain about 150,000 clones, approximately 90% of them singletons. Input material: peripheral blood. These receptors came from a young man with COVID-19, enrolled during active disease.

V gene TRBV6-2 or TRBV6-3 combines with J gene TRBJ1-4, with 10 bases fitting TRBD1. The CDR3 is 14 amino acids. From germline, CDR1 is MNHEY and CDR2 SVGEGT. Unmatched junction bases numbered 2, after V lost 2 bases and J lost 8 bases. In DNA, the CDR3 is TGTGCCAGCAGTTACGCGACAGGGGGCGAAAAACTGTTTTTT. This sequence encodes CASSYATGGEKLFF.

V gene TRBV3-1 (or the pseudogene TRBV3-2) combines with J gene TRBJ2-7, with 9 bases matching TRBD1. Trimming took 5 bases from V and 1 from J; bases not matched to a gene: 6. The CDR3 contains 15 residues. Germline-derived CDR1 and CDR2 are LGHDT and YNNKEL (reference sequence). CDR3 coding DNA: TGTGCCAGCAGCTCCCGTGGACAGGGGTCCTACGAGCAGTACTTC. Protein: CASSSRGQGSYEQYF.

The chain couples TRBV4-3 to TRBJ2-2; 8 positions match TRBD2. CDR3 length: 18 residues. Trimming cost V 4 bases and J 3 bases; bases outside gene matches: 13. Germline CDR1 is LGHNA and CDR2 is YSLEER. The CDR3 loop is CASSRTKGTSRDTGELFF. The CDR3 DNA is TGCGCCAGCAGCCGGACGAAGGGGACTAGTAGGGACACCGGGGAGCTGTTTTTT.

The chain links TRBV7-8 to TRBJ2-5; D not resolved. The germline V and J ends were trimmed by 4 bases and 5 bases, with 20 bases remaining between them. Germline V gene sequence: CDR1 SGHVS, CDR2 FQNEAQ. This CDR3 region has 16 residues. The chain's CDR3 is CASSSAPTPPAETQYF. For the CDR3, the DNA is TGTGCCAGCAGCTCTGCCCCGACTCCCCCGGCGGAGACCCAGTACTTC.

The rearrangement links TRBV7-3 to TRBJ2-2; 8 bases line up with TRBD1. Germline V gene data show CDR1 as SGHTA and CDR2 as FQGTGA. J gave up 4 bases and V 5 bases, and 6 bases lay outside the gene matches. The CDR3 spans 15 residues. CDR3 residues: CASSDRDRTTGELFF. As DNA, the CDR3 is TGTGCCAGCAGCGATCGGGACAGGACCACCGGGGAGCTGTTTTTT.

With respect to this clone: Other DNA sequences from this sample encode an identical CDR3 as well. V and J are TRBV24-1 and TRBJ2-1; no definite D call. This CDR3 is built from 12 residues. V gave up 3 bases and J gave up 4 bases, with 3 bases separating them. In germline, CDR1 is KGHDR, CDR2 SFDVKD. This CDR3 reads CATSDPYNEQFF. The CDR3 bases are TGTGCCACCAGTGATCCATACAATGAGCAGTTCTTC.

V gene TRBV4-2 combines with J gene TRBJ1-2; tentative D call: TRBD1 (5 bases). V gave up 4 bases and J gave up 2 bases, with 11 bases separating them. The CDR3 spans 14 residues. Germline V gene sequence: CDR1 LGHNA, CDR2 YNFKEQ. CDR3 sequence: CASSPLEGNYGYTF. The CDR3, as DNA: TGTGCCAGCAGCCCCCTGGAGGGGAACTATGGCTACACCTTC.

V is TRBV6-4 and J is TRBJ2-2, with 10 bases matching TRBD1. The germline V gene has CDR1 MRHNA and CDR2 SNTAGT. The CDR3 covers 19 residues. J was trimmed by 2 bases and V by 6 bases; bases with no gene match: 15. Here the CDR3 DNA reads TGTGCCAGCAGCCCCGGGTTGATCCGACAGGGGGCAAACACCGGGGAGCTGTTTTTT. This encodes CASSPGLIRQGANTGELFF.

The rearrangement links TRBV13 to TRBJ2-3, with TRBD2 identical over 8 bases. The CDR3 runs to 15 residues. V lost 4 bases to trimming and J lost 10 bases; unmatched junction nucleotides: 13. CDR1 is PRHDT, CDR2 FYEKMQ, per germline (reference sequence). This chain's CDR3 is CASSSGVGRASAQYF. CDR3 nucleotides: TGTGCCAGCAGCTCCGGGGTCGGGAGGGCCTCAGCGCAGTATTTT.

V is TRBV28 and J is TRBJ1-5; TRBD1 matches 7 bases. CDR3 length equals 23 residues. CDR1 is MDHEN, CDR2 SYDVKM, per germline. V lost 7 bases and J lost 2; bases outside the gene matches: 32. The CDR3 here is CASNYPDRVGILTAGGGNQPQHF. The CDR3 bases are TGTGCCAGCAATTATCCAGACAGGGTCGGTATCCTGACGGCCGGGGGGGGCAATCAGCCCCAGCATTTT.

V usage is TRBV4-2 and J usage is TRBJ1-6; D not certain. CDR1 is LGHNA, CDR2 YNFKEQ, per germline. Trimming took off 0 bases at V and 6 bases at J, with 9 bases between the two ends. The CDR3 is 15 residues long. DNA for the CDR3: TGTGCCAGCAGCCAAGAAACGGACTTTAATTCACCCCTCCACTTT. It translates to CASSQETDFNSPLHF.

V gene TRBV4-1 combines with J gene TRBJ2-7, with D unresolved. Germline V gives CDR1 MGHRA, CDR2 YSYEKL. CDR3 length equals 16 residues. The ends were cut back, 0 bases at V and 7 bases at J, with 19 bases in the middle. Here the CDR3 DNA reads TGCGCCAGCAGCCAAGAACAGAGCCCTCTCTTTGAGGAGCAGTACTTC. It translates to CASSQEQSPLFEEQYF.

The chain has TRBV28 and TRBJ2-7; TRBD1 matches at 7 bases. The germline V gene has CDR1 MDHEN and CDR2 SYDVKM. The CDR3 length is 15 residues. Trimming at V came to 2 bases and at J to 2 bases, leaving 6 bases not matched to a gene. The CDR3 bases are TGTGCCAGCAGTTTAGGCCCAGGGGGAACCTACGAGCAGTACTTC. Protein product: CASSLGPGGTYEQYF.

CDR3 nucleotide sequence: TGCAGCGTTAAGAGCGGGATTCGGACTAGCGGGAGGGCCTGGGGAGATACGCAGTATTTT. Its protein product is CSVKSGIRTSGRAWGDTQYF. V is TRBV29-1 and J is TRBJ2-3, with 15 bases identical to TRBD2. The J segment lost 5 bases and the V segment lost 5 bases, leaving 20 bases of the junction unmatched. Germline V CDR1 and CDR2: SQVTM, ANQGSEA. The CDR3 contains 20 residues.

The chain uses TRBV6-1 and TRBJ1-6; TRBD1 might be the D (6 bases). The CDR3 runs 13 residues. V lost 3 bases and J 7 bases, leaving 7 bases between the germline ends. The V gene's germline CDR1 is MNHNS and CDR2 SASEGT. DNA for the CDR3: TGTGCCAGCAGTGACGGACAGAATTCACCCCTCCACTTT. It encodes CASSDGQNSPLHF.

The count of this clone is one. The chain couples TRBV7-2 to TRBJ2-7; D not resolved. V was cut by 3 bases and J by 7 bases, with 13 bases left in between. Germline CDR1 SGHTA, CDR2 FQGNSA. This CDR3 spans 13 amino acids. In DNA form, the CDR3 reads TGTGCCAGCAGCTTTTCCCTGGCGCGGGAGCAGTACTTC. Encoded protein: CASSFSLAREQYF.